This T cell receptor (beta chain) stems from a study of blood T cell repertoires in COVID-19 (dated by TCRdb to 2019 to 2021). Regarding the research as a whole: Samples from collaborators originated in the United States, Italy and Spain and spanned both the acute and convalescent phases of COVID-19. The samples were drawn from the first 160 participants of the ongoing ImmuneRACE study and from over 950 subjects provided by 6 global collaborators. The repertoires were released in a freely available public database intended as a resource for research on the immune response to SARS-CoV-2. Sample metadata almost always included a de-identified subject ID, COVID-19 status, age in years and sex. The material from the prospective study consisted of cDNA or gDNA derived from T cells, B-cell-depleted T cells, or PBMCs. Subjects who had been exposed to COVID-19, were actively infected with it, or had recovered from it provided the deeply sampled blood TCRbeta repertoires that made up the dataset. Where available, HLA class I and class II types were taken from metadata supplied by the sample provider and were not determined by assay-based typing. Points the paper makes about the study in general: The amount of clinical and demographic metadata varied by source and participant and was provided uncurated.

Including the terminal cysteine and phenylalanine, the CDR3 comprises 13 residues. Just the 39-base CDR3 DNA is kept, in frame starting at base 1. V is cut by 8 bases and J by 8 bases, and the space between the germline ends is 18 bases. The germline V gene (reference sequence) specifies GTSNPN as CDR1 and SVGIG as CDR2. Whole blood was collected in K2EDTA tubes by collaborating institutions according to the institutions' own protocols. For TCRbeta analysis, collaborators shipped samples in one of three forms: frozen whole blood, isolated PBMCs, or DNA extracted from either of those sample types. On this clone itself: Its antigen remains unidentified. Base qualities are not provided; no much larger clone lies one nucleotide away.

TCRbeta CDR3 regions were amplified from genomic DNA using the immunoSEQ Assay, a bias-controlled multiplex PCR. In the source study's methods: Within the assay, amplification of reference gene primers was used to estimate how many nucleated cells each sample contained. Sequence reads were collapsed and filtered to measure the absolute abundance of every unique TCRbeta CDR3 rearrangement. For each sample, productive Simpson clonality was calculated by taking the square root of Simpson's diversity index across productive rearrangements. TCRdb stores this immuneACCESS table with in-frame sequences only. Part of the clones is absent; in the studies checked, under half of the shortfall reflects unresolved V genes, and no reason is known for the rest. V and J calls and clone size are given by that table; D and trimming were obtained from the DNA. In this sample the table shows 390,000 or so clones, roughly 88% of which occur a single time. The ten largest clonotypes hold around 1.4% of the sample.

Sequenced: peripheral blood. This receptor was identified in a woman in her twenties or thirties with active or convalescent COVID-19. The chain is encoded by TRBV30 joined to TRBJ1-4; the D gene lacks a confident call. The DNA sequence is given as TGTGCCCTGGCGAGGCGGCCGGCAGAAAAACTGTTTTTT. Its translation reads: CALARRPAEKLFF.